This TCR beta chain emerged from a study of cytomegalovirus exposure and HLA in healthy donors. Study details: A prior analysis found 100 million to 140 million unique TCR beta sequences from 170 million or so T cells. Unique TCRs numbering some 80 million, obtained from HLA-typed donors, made up an early data release.

Study-level results: Earlier findings revealed that most TCR beta V segments proved productive either about 87% or about 30% of the time.

Germline V gene lookup returns CDR1 SGHTA and CDR2 FQGTGA. The CDR3 has 19 amino acids. J lost 6 bases, V lost 4 bases, and 18 bases had no gene match. With regard to this clone: The antigen remains undetermined.

Primers included in the PCR were 60 Vbeta and 13 Jbeta primers. Clones were read by immunoSEQ multiplex PCR, and TCRdb kept only the in-frame ones, dropping some. The sample has some 190,000 clones, approximately 80% seen once. This chain links TRBV7-3 with TRBJ2-1; the match to TRBD2 covers 10 bases. The clonotype was recovered from a woman between 40 and 55 years old in good health and CMV-seronegative. The specimen was PBMCs. CDR3 in amino acids: CASSSKWGLASPGGNEQFF. The CDR3 nucleotides read TGTGCCAGCAGCTCAAAGTGGGGACTAGCGTCCCCCGGGGGCAATGAGCAGTTCTTC. The full variable domain, rest sourced from reference TRBV7-3 and TRBJ2-1, is GAGVSQTPSNKVTEKGKYVELRCDPISGHTALYWYRQSLGQGPEFLIYFQGTGAADDSGLPNDRFFAVRPEGSVSTLKIQRTERGDSAVYLCASSSKWGLASPGGNEQFFGPGTRLTVL.